The clone carrying this T cell receptor (beta chain) was recorded once. No antigen is known for it. The data stem from a study of T cell responses to AZD1222 COVID-19 vaccine. The repertoire was sequenced with immunoSEQ multiplex PCR; TCRdb's copy has only in-frame clones and lacks some. The sample has fewer than 130,000 clones; nearly 90% are singletons. Study conclusions and caveats: Along spike, vaccine-associated CD4 TCRs were found throughout, with dominance at 160-218 and 743-854. Unmutated variant regions are reportedly the target of nearly half of TCRs that are spike-specific.

Between the trimmed V and J ends, which lost 1 base and 2 bases, there was a span of 9 bases. The CDR3 is 15 amino acids. Germline CDR1 MGHDK, CDR2 SYGVNS. The clonotype was recovered from an adult in good health. The rearrangement joins TRBV25-1 to TRBJ1-3; D is unresolved. The material sequenced was peripheral blood, taken on day 0 of AZD1222 vaccination. CDR3 DNA sequence: TGTGCCAGCAGTGAATCGGGAGGTACTGGAAACACCATATATTTT. Its translation is CASSESGGTGNTIYF.